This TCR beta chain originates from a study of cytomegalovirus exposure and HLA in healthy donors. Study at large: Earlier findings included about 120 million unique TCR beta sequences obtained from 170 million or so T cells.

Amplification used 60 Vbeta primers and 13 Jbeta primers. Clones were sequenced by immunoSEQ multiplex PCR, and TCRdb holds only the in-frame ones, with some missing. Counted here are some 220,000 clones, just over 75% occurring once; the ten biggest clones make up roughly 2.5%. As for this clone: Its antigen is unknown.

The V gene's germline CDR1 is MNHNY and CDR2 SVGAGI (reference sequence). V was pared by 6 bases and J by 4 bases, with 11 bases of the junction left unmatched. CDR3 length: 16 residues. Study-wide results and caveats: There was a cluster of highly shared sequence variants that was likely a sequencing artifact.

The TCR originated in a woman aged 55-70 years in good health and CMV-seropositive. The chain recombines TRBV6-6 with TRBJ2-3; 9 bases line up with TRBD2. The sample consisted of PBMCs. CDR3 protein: CASRPLAGRGADTQYF. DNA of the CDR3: TGTGCCAGCAGACCCCTAGCGGGAAGGGGGGCAGATACGCAGTATTTT.